This T cell receptor (beta chain) was obtained from a study of blood T cells in healthy people across ages. General study points: Diversity estimates from one million T cells were considered underestimates.

CDR1 and CDR2 (germline): SGHDT, YYEEEE. This CDR3 contains 11 residues. V lost 3 bases and J lost 9, with 10 bases in between. A second roughly 7 to 11 cycle PCR used barcoded and J-beta primers. TCRdb called the 5' RACE reads again in MiXCR, with one record for every CDR3 protein. Among roughly 1.5 million distinct CDR3 sequences listed, approximately 39% were seen once. Notes on this clonotype: Antigen specificity is unknown.

This sequence was found in a woman between 18 and 29 years old in good health. The V gene is TRBV5-6, the J gene TRBJ2-7; unclear D gene. The specimen sequenced was blood. The CDR3, as DNA: TGTGCCAGCAGCTCCTTCCATGGGCAGTACTTC. It yields the protein CASSSFHGQYF.